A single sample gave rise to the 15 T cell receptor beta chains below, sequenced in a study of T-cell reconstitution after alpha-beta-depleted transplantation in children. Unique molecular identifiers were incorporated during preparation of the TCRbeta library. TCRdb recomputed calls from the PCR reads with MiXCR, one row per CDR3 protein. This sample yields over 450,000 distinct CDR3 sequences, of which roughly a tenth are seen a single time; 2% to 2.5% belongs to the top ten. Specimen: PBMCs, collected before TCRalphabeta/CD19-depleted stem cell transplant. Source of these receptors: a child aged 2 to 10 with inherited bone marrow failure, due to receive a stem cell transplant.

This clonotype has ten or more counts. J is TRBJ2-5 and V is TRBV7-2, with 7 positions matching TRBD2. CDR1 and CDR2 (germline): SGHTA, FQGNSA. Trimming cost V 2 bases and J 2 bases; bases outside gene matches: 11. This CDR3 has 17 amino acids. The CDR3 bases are TGTGCCAGCAGCTTATCCGGCCCCAGGGAGGGTCAAGAGACCCAGTACTTC. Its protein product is CASSLSGPREGQETQYF.

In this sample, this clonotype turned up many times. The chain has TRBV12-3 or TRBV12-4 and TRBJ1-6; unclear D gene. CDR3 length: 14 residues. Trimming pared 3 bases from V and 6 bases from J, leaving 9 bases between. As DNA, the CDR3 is TGTGCCAGCAGTTTGGGATGGGTTAATTCACCCCTCCACTTT. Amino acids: CASSLGWVNSPLHF.

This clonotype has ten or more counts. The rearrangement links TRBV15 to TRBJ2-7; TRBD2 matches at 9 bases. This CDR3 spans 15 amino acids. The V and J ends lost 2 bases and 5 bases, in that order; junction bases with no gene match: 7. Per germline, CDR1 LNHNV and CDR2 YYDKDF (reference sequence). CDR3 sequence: CATSRPPGLAHEQYF. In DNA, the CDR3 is TGTGCCACCAGCAGACCCCCGGGACTAGCCCACGAGCAGTACTTC. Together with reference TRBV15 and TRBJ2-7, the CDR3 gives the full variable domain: DAMVIQNPRYQVTQFGKPVTLSCSQTLNHNVMYWYQQKSSQAPKLLFHYYDKDFNNEADTPDNFQSRRPNTSFCFLDIRSPGLGDTAMYLCATSRPPGLAHEQYFGPGTRLTVT.

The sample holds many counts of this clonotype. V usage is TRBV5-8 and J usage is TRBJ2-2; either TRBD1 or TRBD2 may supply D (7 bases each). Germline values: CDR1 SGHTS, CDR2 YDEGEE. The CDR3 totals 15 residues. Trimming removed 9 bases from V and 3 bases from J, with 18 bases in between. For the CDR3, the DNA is TGTGCCATTCAGCGCAGGGGGGGGGACACCGGGGAGCTGTTTTTT. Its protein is CAIQRRGGDTGELFF.

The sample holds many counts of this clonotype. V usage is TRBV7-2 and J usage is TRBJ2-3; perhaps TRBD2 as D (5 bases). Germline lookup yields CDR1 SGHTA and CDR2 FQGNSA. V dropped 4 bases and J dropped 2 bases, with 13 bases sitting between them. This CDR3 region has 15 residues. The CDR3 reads CASSSLWEITDTQYF. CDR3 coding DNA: TGTGCCAGCAGCTCCCTTTGGGAGATCACAGATACGCAGTATTTT. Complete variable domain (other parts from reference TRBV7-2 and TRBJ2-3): GAGVSQSPSNKVTEKGKDVELRCDPISGHTALYWYRQSLGQGLEFLIYFQGNSAPDKSGLPSDRFSAERTGGSVSTLTIQRTQQEDSAVYLCASSSLWEITDTQYFGPGTRLTVL.

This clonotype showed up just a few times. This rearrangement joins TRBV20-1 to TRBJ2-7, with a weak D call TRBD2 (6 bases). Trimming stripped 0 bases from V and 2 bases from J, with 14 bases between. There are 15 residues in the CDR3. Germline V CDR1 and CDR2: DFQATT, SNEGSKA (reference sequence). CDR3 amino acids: CSARDNTGVAYEQYF. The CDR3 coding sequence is TGCAGTGCTAGAGATAATACGGGAGTGGCCTACGAGCAGTACTTC.

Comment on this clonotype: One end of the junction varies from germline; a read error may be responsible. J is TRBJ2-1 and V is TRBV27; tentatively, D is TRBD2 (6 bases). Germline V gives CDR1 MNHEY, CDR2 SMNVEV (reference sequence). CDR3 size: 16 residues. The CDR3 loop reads CASNLVREGSYNEQFF. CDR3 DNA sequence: TGTGCCAGCAATTTAGTGCGGGAAGGGTCCTACAATGAGCAGTTCTTC.

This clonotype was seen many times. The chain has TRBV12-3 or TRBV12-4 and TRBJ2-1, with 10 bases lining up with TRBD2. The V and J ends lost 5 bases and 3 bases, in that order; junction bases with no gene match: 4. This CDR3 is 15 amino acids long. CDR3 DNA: TGTGCCAGCAGTCCCGGACTAGCGGTCTACAATGAGCAGTTCTTC. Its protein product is CASSPGLAVYNEQFF.

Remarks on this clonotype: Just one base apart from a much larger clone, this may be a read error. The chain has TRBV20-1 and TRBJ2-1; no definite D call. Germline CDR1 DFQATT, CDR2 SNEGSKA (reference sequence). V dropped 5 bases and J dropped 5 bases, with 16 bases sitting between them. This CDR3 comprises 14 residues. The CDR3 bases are TGCAGTGCTCGAAAGGGTGGCGCCCACAATGAGCAGTTCTTC. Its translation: CSARKGGAHNEQFF.

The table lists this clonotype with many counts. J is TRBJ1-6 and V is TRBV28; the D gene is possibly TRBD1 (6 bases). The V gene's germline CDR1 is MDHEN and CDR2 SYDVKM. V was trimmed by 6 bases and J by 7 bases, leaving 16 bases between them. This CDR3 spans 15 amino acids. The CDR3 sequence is CASSEEGGGNSPLHF. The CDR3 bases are TGTGCCAGCAGCGAAGAGGGAGGGGGAAATTCACCCCTCCACTTT. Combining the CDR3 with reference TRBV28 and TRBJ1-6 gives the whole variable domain DVKVTQSSRYLVKRTGEKVFLECVQDMDHENMFWYRQDPGLGLRLIYFSYDVKMKEKGDIPEGYSVSREKKERFSLILESASTNQTSMYLCASSEEGGGNSPLHFGNGTRLTVT.

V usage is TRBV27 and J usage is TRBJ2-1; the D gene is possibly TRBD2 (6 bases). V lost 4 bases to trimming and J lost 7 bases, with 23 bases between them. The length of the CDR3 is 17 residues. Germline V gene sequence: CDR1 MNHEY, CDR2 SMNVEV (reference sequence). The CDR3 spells CASSYGLGSGRSNEQFF. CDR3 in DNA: TGTGCCAGCAGTTACGGACTGGGGTCGGGGAGGTCTAATGAGCAGTTCTTC.

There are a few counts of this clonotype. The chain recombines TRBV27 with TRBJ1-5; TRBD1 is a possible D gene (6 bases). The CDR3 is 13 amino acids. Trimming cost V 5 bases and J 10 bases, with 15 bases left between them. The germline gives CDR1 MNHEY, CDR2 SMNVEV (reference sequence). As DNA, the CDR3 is TGTGCCAGCAGTCCAAATACCGGGACACCCCAGCATTTT. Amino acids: CASSPNTGTPQHF.

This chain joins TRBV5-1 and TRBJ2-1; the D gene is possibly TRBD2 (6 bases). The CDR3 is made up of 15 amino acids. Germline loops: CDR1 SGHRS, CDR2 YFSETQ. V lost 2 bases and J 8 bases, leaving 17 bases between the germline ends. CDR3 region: CASSFSLATPDEQFF. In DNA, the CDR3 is TGCGCCAGCAGCTTCTCACTAGCCACCCCGGATGAGCAGTTCTTC.

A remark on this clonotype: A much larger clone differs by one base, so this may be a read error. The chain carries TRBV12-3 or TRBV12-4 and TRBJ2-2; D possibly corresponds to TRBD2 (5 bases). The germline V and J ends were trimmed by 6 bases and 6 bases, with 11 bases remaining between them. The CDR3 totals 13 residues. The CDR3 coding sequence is TGTGCCAGCAGGGGAGCGGCAGCCGGGGAGCTGTTTTTT. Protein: CASRGAAAGELFF.

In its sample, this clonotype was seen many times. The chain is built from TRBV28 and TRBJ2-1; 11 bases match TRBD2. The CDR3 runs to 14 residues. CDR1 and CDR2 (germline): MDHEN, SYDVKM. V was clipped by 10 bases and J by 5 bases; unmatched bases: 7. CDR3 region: CATLGLADHNEQFF. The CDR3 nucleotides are TGTGCCACATTGGGACTAGCGGACCACAATGAGCAGTTCTTC.